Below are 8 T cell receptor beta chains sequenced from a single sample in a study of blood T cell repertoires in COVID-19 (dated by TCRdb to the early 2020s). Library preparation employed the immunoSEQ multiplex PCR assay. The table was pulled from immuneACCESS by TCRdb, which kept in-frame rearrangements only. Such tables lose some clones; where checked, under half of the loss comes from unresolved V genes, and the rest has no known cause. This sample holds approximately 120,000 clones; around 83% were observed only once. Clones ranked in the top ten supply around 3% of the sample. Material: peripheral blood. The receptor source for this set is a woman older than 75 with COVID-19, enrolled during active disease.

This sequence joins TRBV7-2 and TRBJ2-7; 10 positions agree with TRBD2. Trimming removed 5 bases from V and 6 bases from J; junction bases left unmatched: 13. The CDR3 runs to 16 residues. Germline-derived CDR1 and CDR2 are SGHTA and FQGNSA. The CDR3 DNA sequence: TGTGCCAGCAGCACGGGCAATCTAGCGGGAGTAGGCGAGCAGTACTTC. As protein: CASSTGNLAGVGEQYF.

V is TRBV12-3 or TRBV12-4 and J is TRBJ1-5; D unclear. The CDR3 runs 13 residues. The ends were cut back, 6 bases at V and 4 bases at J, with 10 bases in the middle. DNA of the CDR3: TGTGCCAGCAGCCAACTAGGGAATCAGCCCCAGCATTTT. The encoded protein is CASSQLGNQPQHF.

This chain's CDR3 is CASSLQQSYGYTF. CDR3 sequence (DNA): TGTGCCAGCAGCTTACAACAGAGCTATGGCTACACCTTC. This chain uses TRBV11-1 with TRBJ1-2, with D uncertain. This CDR3 comprises 13 residues. Germline lookup yields CDR1 SGHAT and CDR2 FQDESV (reference sequence). V shed 2 bases and J shed 4 bases, with 8 bases lying between them.

CDR3 nucleotide sequence: TGCGCCAGCAGCCAAGTGACTAGCGGTCCTAGCACAGATACGCAGTATTTT. It is translated as CASSQVTSGPSTDTQYF. The V call is TRBV4-3, the J call TRBJ2-3, with 9 bases matching TRBD2. The CDR3 consists of 17 residues. CDR1 and CDR2 (germline): LGHNA, YSLEER. After removal of 1 base from V and 0 bases from J, the junction contained 5 bases not matched to a gene.

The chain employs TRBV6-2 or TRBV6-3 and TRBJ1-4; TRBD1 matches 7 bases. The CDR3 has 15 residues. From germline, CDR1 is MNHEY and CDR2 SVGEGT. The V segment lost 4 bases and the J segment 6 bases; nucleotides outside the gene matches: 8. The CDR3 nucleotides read TGTGCCAGCAGTTTGCAACCGGGACAGTATGAAAAACTGTTTTTT. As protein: CASSLQPGQYEKLFF.

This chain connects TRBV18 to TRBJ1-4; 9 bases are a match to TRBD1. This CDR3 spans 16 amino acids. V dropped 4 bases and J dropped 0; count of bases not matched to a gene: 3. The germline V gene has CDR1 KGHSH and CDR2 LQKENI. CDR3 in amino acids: CASSRGQGTTNEKLFF. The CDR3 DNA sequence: TGTGCCAGCTCACGGGGACAGGGAACAACTAATGAAAAACTGTTTTTT.

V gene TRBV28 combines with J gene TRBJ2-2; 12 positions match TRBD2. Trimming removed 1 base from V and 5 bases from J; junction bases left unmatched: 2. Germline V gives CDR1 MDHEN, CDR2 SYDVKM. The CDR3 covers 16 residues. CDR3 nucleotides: TGTGCCAGCAGTTTATTTCTAGCGGGAGGGACCGGGGAGCTGTTTTTT. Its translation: CASSLFLAGGTGELFF.

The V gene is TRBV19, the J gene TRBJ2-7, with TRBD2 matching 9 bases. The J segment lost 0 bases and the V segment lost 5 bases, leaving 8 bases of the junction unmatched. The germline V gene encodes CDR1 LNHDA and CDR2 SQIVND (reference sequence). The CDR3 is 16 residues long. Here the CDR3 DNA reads TGTGCCAGTAGTCGAACGATTAGCGGGAGCTCCTACGAGCAGTACTTC. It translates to CASSRTISGSSYEQYF.